This T cell receptor beta chain was identified in a study of molecular identifiers for immune sequencing clone quantification. With listed TCR primers and previously described methods, bulk TCR libraries were prepared. TCRdb re-called the PCR reads with MiXCR, one entry per CDR3 protein. The table lists about 640,000 distinct CDR3 sequences, about 20% of them singletons, with roughly 0.83% in the top ten. On this clonotype: Given a much more abundant clone one base away, this may be a read error. The CDR3 end shows no conserved phenylalanine or tryptophan, and so a read error is likely.

The sequenced sample consisted of naive CD8+ T cells from blood, with Jurkat cell RNA spiked in. As for subset: FACS-sorted CD8+CD4-CCR7+CD45RA+ naive T cells. This receptor was taken from a human donor in good health. Some libraries in this study had Jurkat cell RNA spiked in.

As DNA, the CDR3 is TGTGCCAGCAGATTACAGGGTGGCTCTGAAGCTTTCTTA. This gives the protein CASRLQGGSEAFL. The chain carries TRBV6-5 and TRBJ1-1; tentatively, D is TRBD1 (6 bases). This CDR3 region has 13 residues. Between the trimmed V and J ends, which lost 6 bases and 6 bases, there was a span of 14 bases. Germline CDR1 is MNHEY and CDR2 is SVGAGI.